Below, 20 T cell receptor beta chains from the same sample are listed, as sequenced in a study of blood T cell repertoires in COVID-19. TCRdb's copy holds only in-frame clones and misses some; the assay was immunoSEQ multiplex PCR. The data hold 130,000 to 150,000 clones, with roughly 89% observed a single time. The source material was peripheral blood. The receptors originated from a human donor in a cohort sampled during active COVID-19.

This rearrangement joins TRBV12-3 or TRBV12-4 to TRBJ2-1; D unclear. This CDR3 has 12 residues. Deletions cut 5 bases from V and 3 bases from J, with 5 bases between. The CDR3 coding sequence is TGTGCCAGCAGTCCCGTCTACAATGAGCAGTTCTTC. It yields the protein CASSPVYNEQFF.

The chain carries TRBV11-2 and TRBJ2-1, with D perhaps matching TRBD2 (5 bases). The CDR3 has 14 residues. Germline assignment: CDR1 SGHAT and CDR2 FQNNGV. V was cut by 5 bases and J by 3 bases, with 11 bases left in between. The CDR3 DNA reads as TGTGCCAGCAGCGACTACGCAGGCTACAATGAGCAGTTCTTC. Protein: CASSDYAGYNEQFF.

The V gene is TRBV13, the J gene TRBJ1-2; 8 bases align to TRBD1. CDR1 is PRHDT, CDR2 FYEKMQ, per germline (reference sequence). The junction had 3 bases not matched to a gene; V was cut back by 5 bases and J by 4 bases. The CDR3 has 13 amino acids. As DNA, the CDR3 is TGTGCCAGCAGCCGACAGGGGTCCTATGGCTACACCTTC. This gives the protein CASSRQGSYGYTF.

The rearrangement uses TRBV6-5 and TRBJ2-7, with D perhaps matching TRBD1 (6 bases). This CDR3 is built from 12 residues. Trimming shortened V by 10 bases and J by 5 bases, and 15 bases separated the two germline ends. The germline gives CDR1 MNHEY, CDR2 SVGAGI. The CDR3 DNA follows: TGTGCCACCCTACAGGGTTCCAACGAGCAGTACTTC. Translating it yields CATLQGSNEQYF.

The chain combines TRBV7-2 with TRBJ2-6; tentative D call: TRBD2 (5 bases). In germline, CDR1 is SGHTA, CDR2 FQGNSA. The V and J ends lost 7 bases and 0 bases respectively, with 13 bases between them. The CDR3 loop spans 16 amino acids. The CDR3 nucleotides are TGTGCCAGCACCCCACAGCGGACCTCTGGGGCCAACGTCCTGACTTTC. This gives the protein CASTPQRTSGANVLTF.

Only one count was recorded for this clone. The V call is TRBV7-2, the J call TRBJ2-1, with no clear D. The CDR3 spans 15 residues. In germline, CDR1 is SGHTA, CDR2 FQGNSA. V was pared by 3 bases and J by 3 bases, with 12 bases between. The CDR3 DNA sequence: TGTGCCAGCAGCTTGTTCGGTGAAATCTACAATGAGCAGTTCTTC. It encodes CASSLFGEIYNEQFF.

This clone was detected once. This chain uses TRBV6-5 with TRBJ1-5; no firm D call. Trimming cost V 0 bases and J 6 bases, with 12 bases left between them. This CDR3 contains 15 residues. Germline CDR1 and CDR2: MNHEY and SVGAGI. CDR3 nucleotides: TGTGCCAGCAGTTACTCGACCGGGTTGGGTCAGCCCCAGCATTTT. Amino acid sequence: CASSYSTGLGQPQHF.

V is TRBV10-2 and J is TRBJ1-4; 9 bases fit TRBD1. V trimming: 7 bases; J trimming: 8 bases; junction bases outside the gene matches: 14. The CDR3 runs to 16 residues. Germline values: CDR1 WSHSY, CDR2 SAAADI. The DNA of the CDR3 is TGCGCCAGCAAGGGTATAGGCGACAGGGGGGGCGAAAAACTGTTTTTT. Its translation is CASKGIGDRGGEKLFF.

V usage is TRBV11-1 and J usage is TRBJ2-7; D might be TRBD1 (6 bases). Germline-derived CDR1 and CDR2 are SGHAT and FQDESV (reference sequence). The length of the CDR3 is 13 residues. The V gene lost 3 bases and the J gene lost 3 bases, with 9 bases spanning the gap. CDR3 amino acids: CASSFLQGYEQYF. Written as DNA, the CDR3 is TGTGCCAGCAGCTTTCTACAGGGCTACGAGCAGTACTTC.

The chain has TRBV11-2 and TRBJ2-3, with 7 bases lining up with TRBD2. CDR1 is SGHAT, CDR2 FQNNGV, per germline. This CDR3 has 14 residues. Losses at the gene ends were 6 bases for V and 1 base for J; bases not matched to a gene: 4. The CDR3 sequence is CASSISGRTDTQYF. The CDR3 nucleotides are TGTGCCAGCAGTATTAGCGGGCGCACAGATACGCAGTATTTT.

V and J are TRBV6-4 and TRBJ1-1; the D gene is possibly TRBD1 (6 bases). CDR1 and CDR2 from the germline V gene are MRHNA and SNTAGT. The CDR3 spans 13 residues. V was pared by 3 bases and J by 5 bases, with 10 bases between. The CDR3 reads CASSETGDTEAFF. The CDR3 bases are TGTGCCAGCAGTGAGACAGGAGATACTGAAGCTTTCTTT.

As to this clone: One end of the junction fails to match germline, which may point to a read error. This chain links TRBV11-3 with TRBJ1-6, with D unresolved. The CDR3 has 13 residues. Germline CDR1 is SGHNT and CDR2 is YENEEA. CDR3 coding DNA: TGTGCCAGCAGCTTGACACCTCTCTCAGATCTTTACTTT. Translated: CASSLTPLSDLYF.

The rearrangement joins TRBV5-5 to TRBJ1-6; no reliable D call. The V gene lost 1 base and the J gene lost 8 bases, with 13 bases spanning the gap. Germline V CDR1 and CDR2: SGHKS, YYEKEE (reference sequence). This CDR3 contains 15 residues. The CDR3 DNA reads as TGTGCCAGCAGCTTGCCTTCAATAGCATATTCACCCCTCCACTTT. Its protein is CASSLPSIAYSPLHF. The full variable domain, rest sourced from reference TRBV5-5 and TRBJ1-6, is DAGVTQSPTHLIKTRGQQVTLRCSPISGHKSVSWYQQVLGQGPQFIFQYYEKEERGRGNFPDRFSARQFPNYSSELNVNALLLGDSALYLCASSLPSIAYSPLHFGNGTRLTVT.

The rearrangement links TRBV7-2 to TRBJ2-5; 8 positions agree with TRBD2. After removal of 5 bases from V and 9 bases from J, the junction contained 14 bases not matched to a gene. Germline V gene lookup returns CDR1 SGHTA and CDR2 FQGNSA. The CDR3 consists of 15 residues. The DNA for the CDR3 is TGTGCCAGCAGCACCGGGACTAGTCACCTCGGGGCCCAGTACTTC. Translated: CASSTGTSHLGAQYF.

This clone was picked up one time. The rearrangement links TRBV7-3 to TRBJ2-2; tentatively, D is TRBD1 (6 bases). CDR3 length: 12 residues. Per the germline V gene, CDR1 is SGHTA and CDR2 is FQGTGA. The V gene lost 5 bases and the J gene lost 7 bases, with 8 bases spanning the gap. The CDR3 is CASSRTVGELFF. Here the CDR3 DNA reads TGTGCCAGCAGCCGGACAGTCGGGGAGCTGTTTTTT.

The V call is TRBV5-1, the J call TRBJ2-7, with 7 bases identical to TRBD1. V trimming: 0 bases; J trimming: 4 bases; junction bases outside the gene matches: 10. The germline CDR1 and CDR2 sequences are SGHRS and YFSETQ. The CDR3 loop spans 16 amino acids. In nucleotides, the CDR3 is TGCGCCAGCAGCTTGGCCGTCGGGACAGCTAATTACGAGCAGTACTTC. Its translation is CASSLAVGTANYEQYF.

This chain connects TRBV9 to TRBJ2-3; D unresolved. The germline V gene encodes CDR1 SGDLS and CDR2 YYNGEE. CDR3 length: 13 residues. V was clipped by 0 bases and J by 4 bases, with 6 bases between them. The DNA for the CDR3 is TGTGCCAGCAGCGTAGCGTCTTCAGATACGCAGTATTTT. Translated, it gives CASSVASSDTQYF.

DNA of the CDR3: TGTGCCAGCAGCATTGGACTAGCGGGGGACAATGAGCAGTTCTTC. This gives the protein CASSIGLAGDNEQFF. V and J are TRBV7-3 and TRBJ2-1, with 13 positions matching TRBD2. V shed 5 bases, J shed 5 bases, and the junction held 3 bases outside the gene matches. The CDR3 contains 15 residues. CDR1 is SGHTA, CDR2 FQGTGA, per germline.

The sample holds a few counts of this clone. This sequence joins TRBV2 and TRBJ1-4, with 9 positions matching TRBD1. The germline V gene has CDR1 SNHLY and CDR2 FYNNEI. Trimming took 6 bases from V and 8 from J; bases not matched to a gene: 1. This CDR3 has 12 amino acids. CDR3 loop: CASRGTGEKLFF. The CDR3 DNA reads as TGTGCCAGCAGGGGGACAGGGGAAAAACTGTTTTTT.

The V gene is TRBV4-2, the J gene TRBJ2-2; 9 bases are shared with TRBD2. The CDR3 length is 18 residues. V was clipped by 0 bases and J by 5 bases; unmatched bases: 10. Germline CDR1 is LGHNA and CDR2 is YNFKEQ. The CDR3 loop reads CASSQESSAGGSTGELFF. The CDR3 DNA is TGTGCCAGCAGCCAAGAGAGTAGTGCGGGGGGGTCGACCGGGGAGCTGTTTTTT.